Each of the 16 T cell receptor beta chains below was sequenced from the same sample in a study of regulatory T cells in long-lasting Graves disease. Time point specified: persistent/refractory GD, antithyroid drugs over 5 years with positive TRAb. PBMC-derived RNA was used for the TCR library. Researchers made TCR beta libraries by using iRepertoire HTBI primers and running Arm-PCR on CDR3 regions. MiXCR, run by TCRdb on the multiplex PCR reads, gives a single entry per CDR3 protein. The sample includes 430,000 or so distinct CDR3 sequences, around 23% of them seen just once. Sequences were derived from peripheral blood mononuclear cells (PBMCs), sampled when the disease was refractory, from a patient treated with antithyroid drugs. All receptors come from a female donor with Graves disease.

At least ten counts were recorded for this clonotype. J is TRBJ1-2 and V is TRBV18, with D hard to call. This CDR3 spans 13 amino acids. Germline loops: CDR1 KGHSH, CDR2 LQKENI. V lost 6 bases, J lost 6 bases, and 14 bases lay in between. The CDR3 DNA sequence: TGTGCCAGCTCCCCTGCGGTCGGGGATGGCTACACCTTC. This codes for CASSPAVGDGYTF.

The chain combines TRBV4-1 with TRBJ2-2; no clear D. The CDR3 loop spans 14 amino acids. Trimming pared 6 bases from V and 8 bases from J, leaving 16 bases between. Germline V CDR1 and CDR2: MGHRA, YSYEKL. Here the CDR3 DNA reads TGCGCCAGCAGACCCCGTACTAACGGAGGGGAGCTGTTTTTT. It encodes CASRPRTNGGELFF.

This clonotype was seen repeatedly, ten times or more. J is TRBJ2-3 and V is TRBV27, with 9 bases lining up with TRBD2. Trimming cost V 3 bases and J 0 bases; bases outside gene matches: 16. Germline assignment: CDR1 MNHEY and CDR2 SMNVEV (reference sequence). The CDR3 has 20 amino acids. The CDR3 DNA follows: TGTGCCAGCAGTTTCTCCGGACTAGCGTCCCAATTTACTAGCACAGATACGCAGTATTTT. This sequence encodes CASSFSGLASQFTSTDTQYF.

DNA of the CDR3: TGTGCCAGCAGCGTAGAGGGGTTTGACACTGAAGCTTTCTTT. The encoded protein is CASSVEGFDTEAFF. The chain has TRBV9 and TRBJ1-1; D might be TRBD1 (5 bases). The V and J ends lost 0 bases and 3 bases respectively, with 9 bases between them. The CDR3 covers 14 residues. Germline CDR1 reads SGDLS; CDR2 reads YYNGEE. The variable domain in full, completed from reference TRBV9 and TRBJ1-1, reads DSGVTQTPKHLITATGQRVTLRCSPRSGDLSVYWYQQSLDQGLQFLIQYYNGEERAKGNILERFSAQQFPDLHSELNLSSLELGDSALYFCASSVEGFDTEAFFGQGTRLTVV.

The gene calls are TRBV28 and TRBJ2-1; TRBD2 agrees at 7 bases. The germline CDR1 and CDR2 sequences are MDHEN and SYDVKM. The CDR3 consists of 15 residues. V lost 7 bases to trimming and J lost 6 bases; unmatched junction nucleotides: 12. The DNA of the CDR3 is TGTGCCAGCACCTTGGGTGGGACTATTGTCAATGAGCAGTTCTTC. This gives the protein CASTLGGTIVNEQFF.

There are many counts of this clonotype. This CDR3 reads CSARDGQGSGNQPQHF. The CDR3 DNA is TGCAGTGCTAGAGATGGTCAGGGGAGTGGCAATCAGCCCCAGCATTTT. The chain joins TRBV20-1 to TRBJ1-5; TRBD1 is a possible D gene (6 bases). Germline loops: CDR1 DFQATT, CDR2 SNEGSKA (reference sequence). The CDR3 totals 16 residues. V lost 0 bases, J lost 2 bases, and 14 bases lay in between.

This clonotype showed up many times. The rearrangement joins TRBV12-3 or TRBV12-4 to TRBJ1-1; no definite D call. Trimming removed 2 bases from V and 4 bases from J, with 5 bases in between. The CDR3 is made up of 12 amino acids. CDR3 residues: CASSLRATEAFF. For the CDR3, the DNA is TGTGCCAGCAGTTTAAGGGCCACTGAAGCTTTCTTT.

The V gene is TRBV20-1, the J gene TRBJ2-7, with 8 positions matching TRBD2. There are 15 residues in the CDR3. Trimming cost V 0 bases and J 0 bases; bases outside gene matches: 4. Germline values: CDR1 DFQATT, CDR2 SNEGSKA (reference sequence). CDR3 loop: CSARDLSGVSYEQYF. CDR3 coding DNA: TGCAGTGCTAGAGATCTTAGCGGGGTCTCCTACGAGCAGTACTTC.

CDR3 coding DNA: TGTGCCAGCAGCCTGGGAACAGGGGACGGAAACACCATATATTTT. This sequence encodes CASSLGTGDGNTIYF. V and J are TRBV3-1 and TRBJ1-3, with TRBD1 matching over 7 bases. This CDR3 comprises 15 residues. Germline CDR1 reads LGHDT; CDR2 reads YNNKEL (reference sequence). The J segment lost 4 bases and the V segment lost 4 bases, leaving 7 bases of the junction unmatched.

Only a few counts were recorded for this clonotype. This chain joins TRBV3-1 and TRBJ1-2; 7 nucleotides match TRBD1. Unmatched junction bases numbered 10, after V lost 4 bases and J lost 8 bases. The CDR3 length is 14 residues. Germline V CDR1 and CDR2: LGHDT, YNNKEL (reference sequence). CDR3 region: CASSPSGQGGGYTF. In nucleotides, the CDR3 is TGTGCCAGCAGCCCCTCCGGGCAGGGGGGAGGCTACACCTTC.

This sequence joins TRBV13 and TRBJ2-5; D not resolved. Germline lookup yields CDR1 PRHDT and CDR2 FYEKMQ (reference sequence). V lost 5 bases, J lost 0 bases, and 10 bases lay in between. The CDR3 contains 14 residues. Written as DNA, the CDR3 is TGTGCCAGCAGCCTAAAAGTCTACCAAGAGACCCAGTACTTC. It yields the protein CASSLKVYQETQYF.

This clonotype was counted ten times or more. V gene TRBV20-1 combines with J gene TRBJ2-5; 7 bases line up with TRBD1. Trimming took 7 bases from V and 5 from J; bases not matched to a gene: 13. The germline V gene encodes CDR1 DFQATT and CDR2 SNEGSKA (reference sequence). The CDR3 runs 14 residues. The CDR3 loop is CSVFRQGHHETQYF. In DNA, the CDR3 is TGCAGTGTTTTCCGACAGGGACATCACGAGACCCAGTACTTC.

The rearrangement links TRBV4-1 to TRBJ2-7; maybe TRBD2 (6 bases). This CDR3 has 14 residues. Germline V CDR1 and CDR2: MGHRA, YSYEKL. V was clipped by 2 bases and J by 6 bases, with 14 bases between them. The CDR3 protein is CASSQSYGSFEQYF. For the CDR3, the DNA is TGCGCCAGCAGCCAATCGTACGGGAGCTTCGAGCAGTACTTC.

In its sample, this clonotype was seen many times. The chain uses TRBV2 and TRBJ1-2, with TRBD1 matching over 8 bases. The CDR3 is 14 amino acids. Germline V lookup: CDR1 SNHLY, CDR2 FYNNEI. Trimming at V came to 6 bases and at J to 7 bases, leaving 10 bases not matched to a gene. The CDR3 region is CASRAGQARSGYTF. As DNA, the CDR3 is TGTGCCAGCAGGGCGGGACAGGCGAGGAGTGGCTACACCTTC.

This sequence joins TRBV30 and TRBJ2-3; 8 bases align to TRBD2. Germline V lookup: CDR1 GTSNPN, CDR2 SVGIG (reference sequence). This CDR3 is built from 12 residues. V gave up 3 bases and J gave up 12 bases; unmatched junction bases: 8. DNA of the CDR3: TGTGCCTGGAGCACGAGCGGGAGAGACCAGTATTTT. Translating it yields CAWSTSGRDQYF. The full variable domain, rest sourced from reference TRBV30 and TRBJ2-3, is SQTIHQWPATLVQPVGSPLSLECTVEGTSNPNLYWYRQAAGRGLQLLFYSVGIGQISSEVPQNLSASRPQDRQFILSSKKLLLSDSGFYLCAWSTSGRDQYFGPGTRLTVL.

This clonotype was observed many times. V gene TRBV28 combines with J gene TRBJ1-1; TRBD1 might be the D (5 bases). Germline CDR1 MDHEN, CDR2 SYDVKM. Trimming left V 8 bases short and J 3 bases short, with 13 bases between. The CDR3 contains 13 residues. CDR3 in DNA: TGTGCCAGCTACCGGGGGAGGGACACTGAAGCTTTCTTT. Its translation: CASYRGRDTEAFF.